The T cell receptor beta chain under discussion was sequenced for a study of Ad26.COV2.S vaccination and SARS-CoV-2 variants. Study-wide results and limits: Breadth of non-spike TCRs did not differ between vaccinees and placebo recipients. Higher spike-specific TCR breadth was found in vaccine recipients than in placebo recipients. CD8+ and CD4+ T cells specific for spike reportedly responded with substantial breadth after vaccination. Analyses that measured TCR breadth and depth may have underestimated total T cell responses.

Points on this clone: The antigen is undetermined.

The CDR3 loop spans 14 amino acids. The germline V gene has CDR1 SGHDN and CDR2 FVKESK. V was shortened by 4 bases and J by 3 bases, with 7 bases between the two germline ends. Method: immunoSEQ multiplex PCR; TCRdb's copy keeps in-frame clones and lacks some. The sample has more than 150,000 clones, around 88% seen once. The sequencing used peripheral blood, collected after recovery from COVID-19. The chain employs TRBV14 and TRBJ2-6; no reliable D call. The TCR comes from a human donor who had recovered from COVID-19. The CDR3 reads CASSPGVGANVLTF. CDR3 DNA sequence: TGTGCCAGCAGCCCCGGTGTTGGGGCCAACGTCCTGACTTTC.